These 28 T cell receptor beta chains were sequenced from one sample in a study of T-cell memory formation after mild COVID-19. TCRdb used MiXCR to reprocess the 5' RACE reads, holding one entry per CDR3 protein. The table includes around 310,000 distinct CDR3 sequences, 15% to 20% detected once. The sample taken for sequencing was PBMCs or a T cell subset sorted from them (not recorded which). These receptors all come from a man younger than 35 who had mild COVID-19 (a few samples of this study predate the infection). Cell type and time point are not known.

The genes are TRBV12-5 and TRBJ1-2; the D gene is possibly TRBD1 (5 bases). This CDR3 comprises 13 residues. Looked up from germline, CDR1 is LGHNT and CDR2 is FRNRAP. Deletions cut 7 bases from V and 4 bases from J, with 13 bases between. The CDR3 sequence: CASAQANLYGYTF. The CDR3 nucleotides are TGTGCTAGTGCACAGGCAAACCTCTATGGCTACACCTTC. Full variable domain (missing parts from reference TRBV12-5 and TRBJ1-2): DARVTQTPRHKVTEMGQEVTMRCQPILGHNTVFWYRQTMMQGLELLAYFRNRAPLDDSGMPKDRFSAEMPDATLATLKIQPSEPRDSAVYFCASAQANLYGYTFGSGTRLTVV.

In this sample, this clonotype turned up many times. The CDR3 nucleotides are TGCGCCAGCAGCCAAGATAAGGGGATGGGGTATAATTCACCCCTCCACTTT. Protein sequence: CASSQDKGMGYNSPLHF. The rearrangement uses TRBV4-3 and TRBJ1-6, with a weak D call TRBD1 (5 bases). Germline V CDR1 and CDR2: LGHNA, YSLEER. V was pared by 0 bases and J by 4 bases, with 13 bases between. The CDR3 is made up of 17 amino acids.

This clonotype was seen only a few times. The V gene is TRBV6-1, the J gene TRBJ2-7; TRBD2 aligns across 10 bases. Germline loops: CDR1 MNHNS, CDR2 SASEGT. The CDR3 contains 14 residues. Germline trimming cut 8 bases from V and 3 bases from J; bases unmatched to any gene: 7. CDR3 sequence reads: CASVLAGGLYEQYF. The CDR3 DNA reads TGTGCCAGCGTATTAGCGGGGGGCCTCTACGAGCAGTACTTC.

The chain carries TRBV7-8 and TRBJ2-7, with a weak D call TRBD1 (6 bases). With 4 bases removed from V and 0 bases from J, the gap between germline ends came to 13 bases. This CDR3 is 15 amino acids long. Germline CDR1 and CDR2: SGHVS and FQNEAQ. Here the CDR3 reads CASSSLGGNSYEQYV. Here the CDR3 DNA reads TGTGCCAGCAGCTCCCTAGGGGGTAACTCCTACGAGCAGTACGTC.

This clonotype is medium-sized within its sample. The chain recombines TRBV6-4 with TRBJ2-3; D is perhaps TRBD2 (7 bases). Trimming shortened V by 2 bases and J by 3 bases, and 9 bases separated the two germline ends. Germline V lookup: CDR1 MRHNA, CDR2 SNTAGT. The CDR3 is made up of 14 amino acids. The CDR3 bases are TGTGCCAGCAGTGACGGGGGGGCGACAGATACGCAGTATTTT. This gives the protein CASSDGGATDTQYF.

This clonotype was seen repeatedly, ten times or more. The CDR3 DNA is TGTGCCAGCAGTGAATATGGGGGAGCCCACTTCTTC. Translated, it gives CASSEYGGAHFF. This rearrangement joins TRBV2 to TRBJ2-1, with D tentatively TRBD1 or TRBD2 (5 bases each). Germline V CDR1 and CDR2: SNHLY, FYNNEI. This CDR3 is 12 amino acids long. The V end was cut by 2 bases, the J end by 16 bases, with 15 bases between. Full variable domain (outside the CDR3, taken from reference TRBV2 and TRBJ2-1): EPEVTQTPSHQVTQMGQEVILRCVPISNHLYFYWYRQILGQKVEFLVSFYNNEISEKSEIFDDQFSVERPDGSNFTLKIRSTKLEDSAMYFCASSEYGGAHFFGPGTRLTVL.

This clonotype was observed at least ten times. The J gene is TRBJ2-5, the V gene TRBV27; D gene uncertain. CDR1 and CDR2 from the germline V gene are MNHEY and SMNVEV (reference sequence). The V and J ends lost 5 bases and 4 bases respectively, with 20 bases between them. This CDR3 comprises 16 residues. CDR3: CASSPITFSLRETQYF. Written as DNA, the CDR3 is TGTGCCAGCAGTCCGATCACTTTCTCGTTGAGAGAGACCCAGTACTTC.

This clonotype turned up a few times. J is TRBJ2-5 and V is TRBV6-2 or TRBV6-3; D is perhaps TRBD1 or TRBD2 (5 bases each). The CDR3 spans 14 residues. Trimming cost V 6 bases and J 4 bases, with 15 bases left between them. Germline V CDR1 and CDR2: MNHEY, SVGEGT. CDR3 loop: CASRGDGPRETQYF. CDR3 nucleotides: TGTGCCAGCAGGGGGGACGGGCCCAGAGAGACCCAGTACTTC.

A remark on this clonotype: A much larger clone differs by one base, so this may be a read error. The J gene is TRBJ2-5, the V gene TRBV2; no clear D. The CDR3 is 10 amino acids. The V gene's germline CDR1 is SNHLY and CDR2 FYNNEI. Trimming took 7 bases from V and 3 from J, leaving 3 bases between them. The CDR3 DNA is TGTGCCAGCACGAAAGAGACCCAGTACTTC. It codes for CASTKETQYF.

V is TRBV24-1 and J is TRBJ2-1, with 8 nucleotides matching TRBD1. Unmatched junction bases numbered 7, after V lost 3 bases and J lost 7 bases. Germline lookup yields CDR1 KGHDR and CDR2 SFDVKD. The CDR3 extends over 15 amino acids. The CDR3 DNA reads as TGTGCCACCAGTGATGCGGGACAGGCGGGGAATGAGCAGTTCTTC. Its translation: CATSDAGQAGNEQFF.

This rearrangement joins TRBV4-1 to TRBJ1-2; D may be TRBD1 (5 bases). The V and J ends lost 2 bases and 6 bases respectively, with 16 bases between them. The germline gives CDR1 MGHRA, CDR2 YSYEKL. The CDR3 consists of 15 residues. DNA of the CDR3: TGCGCCAGCAGCCAACCGCGGGACCTATCCCATGGCTACACCTTC. It codes for CASSQPRDLSHGYTF.

This clonotype was seen a handful of times. The chain links TRBV2 to TRBJ2-5, with 7 nucleotides matching TRBD2. V was pared by 3 bases and J by 1 base, with 8 bases of the junction left unmatched. This CDR3 contains 16 residues. The germline V gene has CDR1 SNHLY and CDR2 FYNNEI. CDR3 nucleotide sequence: TGTGCCAGCAGTGAGACGGGGCGGGGGATCCAAGAGACCCAGTACTTC. Residues: CASSETGRGIQETQYF. Complete variable domain (other parts from reference TRBV2 and TRBJ2-5): EPEVTQTPSHQVTQMGQEVILRCVPISNHLYFYWYRQILGQKVEFLVSFYNNEISEKSEIFDDQFSVERPDGSNFTLKIRSTKLEDSAMYFCASSETGRGIQETQYFGPGTRLLVL.

This clonotype was detected only a few times. V is TRBV29-1 and J is TRBJ1-2; D uncertain. V lost 7 bases, J lost 0 bases, and 6 bases lay in between. CDR1 is SQVTM and CDR2 is ANQGSEA in the germline V gene. This CDR3 is 11 amino acids long. The DNA for the CDR3 is TGCAGCGCGAAGGCTAACTATGGCTACACCTTC. Translated: CSAKANYGYTF. Together with reference TRBV29-1 and TRBJ1-2, the CDR3 gives the full variable domain: SAVISQKPSRDICQRGTSLTIQCQVDSQVTMMFWYRQQPGQSLTLIATANQGSEATYESGFVIDKFPISRPNLTFSTLTVSNMSPEDSSIYLCSAKANYGYTFGSGTRLTVV.

This clonotype appeared many times. V gene TRBV5-5 combines with J gene TRBJ2-2; 9 positions match TRBD1. Per germline, CDR1 SGHKS and CDR2 YYEKEE (reference sequence). J was trimmed by 7 bases and V by 8 bases; bases with no gene match: 9. The CDR3 spans 14 residues. This CDR3 is CASDTGGADGELFF. The CDR3 coding sequence is TGTGCCAGTGATACAGGGGGCGCGGACGGGGAGCTGTTTTTT.

The V and J genes are TRBV24-1 and TRBJ1-4; the D gene is possibly TRBD1 (6 bases). Germline V gene data show CDR1 as KGHDR and CDR2 as SFDVKD. With 3 bases removed from V and 8 bases from J, the gap between germline ends came to 18 bases. The CDR3 has 16 residues. CDR3 sequence: CATSDAVEGVGEKLFF. CDR3 coding DNA: TGTGCCACCAGTGATGCCGTTGAGGGGGTAGGCGAAAAACTGTTTTTT.

This clonotype was seen a few times. The genes are TRBV5-4 and TRBJ2-1; 7 positions match TRBD1. V shed 1 base and J 7 bases; nucleotides not matched to a gene: 8. The CDR3 extends over 15 amino acids. Germline CDR1 is SGHNT and CDR2 is YYREEE (reference sequence). The CDR3: CASSLFQGVGNEQFF. Written as DNA, the CDR3 is TGTGCCAGCAGCTTGTTTCAGGGGGTTGGTAATGAGCAGTTCTTC.

This clonotype has only a few counts. CDR3 bases: TGTGCCAGCTCACCACAGGGAGGGTCGACTGAAGCTTTCTTT. Protein sequence: CASSPQGGSTEAFF. The chain links TRBV18 to TRBJ1-1; no clear D. Germline V gene sequence: CDR1 KGHSH, CDR2 LQKENI. The V end lost 1 base, the J end lost 5 bases, and 11 bases lay between the germline ends. This CDR3 region has 14 residues.

This clonotype was found a few times. CDR3: CAWSTEAGGKDTQYF. The CDR3 DNA reads as TGTGCCTGGAGTACAGAAGCGGGGGGCAAGGATACGCAGTATTTT. V and J are TRBV30 and TRBJ2-3; 9 bases match TRBD2. The CDR3 spans 15 residues. Germline V lookup: CDR1 GTSNPN, CDR2 SVGIG (reference sequence). The junction had 9 bases not matched to a gene; V was cut back by 2 bases and J by 6 bases. The full variable domain, in which reference TRBV30 and TRBJ2-3 provide the parts outside the CDR3, is SQTIHQWPATLVQPVGSPLSLECTVEGTSNPNLYWYRQAAGRGLQLLFYSVGIGQISSEVPQNLSASRPQDRQFILSSKKLLLSDSGFYLCAWSTEAGGKDTQYFGPGTRLTVL.

This clonotype appeared a few times. The CDR3 is CASSPYYRDRDYNEQFF. CDR3 bases: TGTGCCAGCAGCCCTTACTACCGGGACAGGGACTACAATGAGCAGTTCTTC. The V and J genes are TRBV7-3 and TRBJ2-1; TRBD1 matches 9 bases. After removal of 5 bases from V and 3 bases from J, the junction contained 11 bases not matched to a gene. From germline, CDR1 is SGHTA and CDR2 FQGTGA. The CDR3 is 17 amino acids.

This clonotype was counted many times. The chain links TRBV5-1 to TRBJ2-7; the match to TRBD2 covers 11 bases. The CDR3 consists of 14 residues. CDR1 is SGHRS and CDR2 is YFSETQ in the germline V gene. Trimming removed 8 bases from V and 1 base from J; junction bases left unmatched: 5. DNA for the CDR3: TGCGCCAGTACCCCTAGCGGGGGGTCCTACGAGCAGTACTTC. Translating it yields CASTPSGGSYEQYF. Together with reference TRBV5-1 and TRBJ2-7, the CDR3 gives the full variable domain: KAGVTQTPRYLIKTRGQQVTLSCSPISGHRSVSWYQQTPGQGLQFLFEYFSETQRNKGNFPGRFSGRQFSNSRSEMNVSTLELGDSALYLCASTPSGGSYEQYFGPGTRLTVT.

The rearrangement joins TRBV5-1 to TRBJ2-1, with 7 bases fitting TRBD2. Germline V gene lookup returns CDR1 SGHRS and CDR2 YFSETQ. The CDR3 has 16 amino acids. J gave up 1 base and V 0 bases, and 4 bases lay outside the gene matches. The CDR3 spells CASSLAVGGSYNEQFF. The CDR3 nucleotides are TGCGCCAGCAGCTTGGCAGTGGGAGGGTCCTACAATGAGCAGTTCTTC.

The chain is built from TRBV20-1 and TRBJ2-3; D gene ambiguous. The CDR3 is made up of 14 amino acids. V was cut by 1 base and J by 7 bases, with 15 bases left in between. Germline CDR1 is DFQATT and CDR2 is SNEGSKA (reference sequence). This CDR3 reads CSARVIRQQHTQYF. In DNA form, the CDR3 reads TGCAGTGCTAGAGTGATCAGGCAGCAGCATACGCAGTATTTT.

The chain employs TRBV20-1 and TRBJ1-5, with 7 bases lining up with TRBD1. The CDR3 runs 13 residues. The germline V gene encodes CDR1 DFQATT and CDR2 SNEGSKA (reference sequence). V dropped 6 bases and J dropped 4; count of bases not matched to a gene: 6. The CDR3 DNA reads TGCAGTGCCCAACAGGGGCCGAATCAGCCCCAGCATTTT. Protein: CSAQQGPNQPQHF.

The V and J genes are TRBV4-1 and TRBJ1-5; 7 bases map to TRBD1. The CDR3 has 16 residues. Per the germline V gene, CDR1 is MGHRA and CDR2 is YSYEKL. Germline trimming cut 0 bases from V and 6 bases from J; bases unmatched to any gene: 8. CDR3 loop: CASSQESRGAGQPQHF. The CDR3 bases are TGCGCCAGCAGCCAAGAAAGCAGGGGGGCGGGTCAGCCCCAGCATTTT.

This clonotype has a handful of counts. The J gene is TRBJ2-5, the V gene TRBV18; 12 nucleotides match TRBD1. The V gene's germline CDR1 is KGHSH and CDR2 LQKENI. The CDR3 consists of 16 residues. Trimming took 3 bases from V and 5 from J; bases not matched to a gene: 7. CDR3 sequence (DNA): TGTGCCAGCTCACCGGGACAGGGGGCAATCCTGGAGACCCAGTACTTC. This translates into CASSPGQGAILETQYF.

There are a few counts of this clonotype. V is TRBV7-9 and J is TRBJ1-1; D possibly corresponds to TRBD1 (5 bases). Trimming removed 6 bases from V and 1 base from J, with 18 bases in between. CDR1 and CDR2 from the germline V gene are SEHNR and FQNEAQ (reference sequence). The CDR3 covers 16 residues. CDR3 loop: CASRGGAALSNTEAFF. The DNA for the CDR3 is TGTGCCAGCAGAGGCGGGGCGGCGCTATCGAACACTGAAGCTTTCTTT.

This rearrangement joins TRBV5-6 to TRBJ2-7, with TRBD1 identical over 7 bases. This CDR3 is 14 amino acids long. Germline lookup yields CDR1 SGHDT and CDR2 YYEEEE. The V gene end was trimmed by 2 bases and the J gene end by 3 bases; junction bases not matched to a gene: 5. The CDR3 DNA reads as TGTGCCAGCAGCTTACGGGACAGTGGCTACGAGCAGTACGTC. Its translation: CASSLRDSGYEQYV.

This clonotype was observed a few times. The chain uses TRBV10-3 and TRBJ1-2; unclear D gene. Germline CDR1 and CDR2: ENHRY and SYGVKD. The CDR3 has 14 residues. V was cut by 3 bases and J by 4 bases, with 12 bases left in between. The CDR3 protein is CAISERTLFYGYTF. The CDR3 nucleotides read TGTGCCATCAGTGAACGGACGCTATTCTATGGCTACACCTTC.